The source of this T cell receptor beta chain is a study of blood T cell repertoires in COVID-19. The germline CDR1 and CDR2 sequences are SGHVS and FNYEAQ. V lost 0 bases and J 3 bases, leaving 10 bases between the germline ends. The CDR3 is made up of 15 amino acids. Data came from immunoSEQ multiplex PCR; TCRdb stores just in-frame clones and leaves some out. The sample gives around 400,000 clones, more than 70% of which show up once; 2.3% is in the top ten. This sequence originates from a woman aged 55-69 years with COVID-19, enrolled during active disease. Sequencing was performed on peripheral blood. The V call is TRBV7-6, the J call TRBJ2-3; D not resolved. CDR3 amino acids: CASSLASVRTDTQYF. The CDR3, as DNA: TGTGCCAGCAGCTTAGCGAGTGTAAGAACAGATACGCAGTATTTT. The full variable domain, in which reference TRBV7-6 and TRBJ2-3 provide the parts outside the CDR3, is GAGVSQSPRYKVTKRGQDVALRCDPISGHVSLYWYRQALGQGPEFLTYFNYEAQQDKSGLPNDRFSAERPEGSISTLTIQRTEQRDSAMYRCASSLASVRTDTQYFGPGTRLTVL.